This T cell receptor (beta chain) was captured by sequencing in a study of blood T cell repertoires in COVID-19. Study as a whole: Sites across the United States, Italy and Spain contributed samples from acute and convalescent COVID-19. T cells, B-cell-depleted T cells, or PBMCs provided the cDNA or gDNA that served as material.

V gave up 3 bases and J gave up 4 bases, with 4 bases separating them. The germline V gene has CDR1 WSHSY and CDR2 SAAADI. This CDR3 comprises 11 residues. The authors' processing: Estimated nucleated cell counts came from reference gene primer amplification. Only in-frame clones appear in the TCRdb table, and some are missing; sequencing was by immunoSEQ multiplex PCR. Clone size and the V and J calls come from that table; the DNA yielded D and trimming. This table holds 99,000 or so clones, roughly 80% found once. This TCR derives from a woman between 65 and 79 years old with acute or convalescent COVID-19. Specimen: peripheral blood. The V call is TRBV10-2, the J call TRBJ2-7; the D is unclear. DNA for the CDR3: TGCGCCAGCAGTGACAGTTACGAGCAGTACTTC. The encoded protein is CASSDSYEQYF.